The text below deals with one TCR beta chain. These data are taken from a study of cytomegalovirus exposure and HLA in healthy donors. The V gene's germline CDR1 is LNHDA and CDR2 SQIVND (reference sequence). V dropped 7 bases and J dropped 1 base, with 10 bases sitting between them. The CDR3 is 13 residues long. The PCR used 60 Vbeta and 13 Jbeta primers. TCRdb keeps only in-frame clones here, not all; method: immunoSEQ multiplex PCR. The sample records about 160,000 clones, roughly 80% being singletons. This receptor was taken from a man between 18 and 29 years old in good health and CMV-seropositive. The specimen sequenced was PBMCs. This chain links TRBV19 with TRBJ1-2; D is uncertain. The CDR3 nucleotides read TGTGCCAGTAATCCTGGGAGTAACTATGGCTACACCTTC. It yields the protein CASNPGSNYGYTF.